One and the same sample provided the 30 T cell receptor beta chains below, sequenced in a study of T cells in Graves' hyperthyroidism and ophthalmopathy. RNA transcripts gave rise to amplified TCR beta CDR3 regions. The HTBI primer set was used in a first-round RT-PCR of the TCR CDR3. TCRdb used MiXCR to reprocess the multiplex PCR reads, holding one entry per CDR3 protein. The sample contains fewer than 300,000 distinct CDR3 sequences, less than 30% of which appear only once. The sample comprised blood. The receptor source for this set is a man aged 40-50 years with Graves' hyperthyroidism that later progressed to Graves' ophthalmopathy.

This clonotype was counted at least ten times. This sequence joins TRBV5-1 and TRBJ2-5; D not certain. The CDR3 contains 15 residues. Germline V gives CDR1 SGHRS, CDR2 YFSETQ. Between the trimmed V and J ends, which lost 7 bases and 1 base, there was a span of 17 bases. The CDR3 region is CASSPTSPGQETQYF. CDR3 DNA: TGCGCCAGCTCCCCCACGTCCCCAGGCCAAGAGACCCAGTACTTC.

The CDR3 reads CASSVDLQETQYF. In DNA form, the CDR3 reads TGTGCCAGCAGTGTAGACCTCCAAGAGACCCAGTACTTC. This chain uses TRBV2 with TRBJ2-5, with no clear D. This CDR3 spans 13 amino acids. Germline V gene sequence: CDR1 SNHLY, CDR2 FYNNEI. Trimming took 4 bases from V and 1 from J, leaving 7 bases between them.

This rearrangement joins TRBV28 to TRBJ2-5; D gene uncertain. Trimming pared 3 bases from V and 5 bases from J, leaving 10 bases between. Germline V CDR1 and CDR2: MDHEN, SYDVKM. The CDR3 extends over 13 amino acids. CDR3 in amino acids: CASSLAGTETQYF. CDR3 bases: TGTGCCAGCAGTTTGGCTGGAACTGAGACCCAGTACTTC.

This clonotype was counted at least ten times. For the CDR3, the DNA is TGTGCCAGCACTCCGGATCCGGGACTAGCGAAACAAGAGACCCAGTACTTC. Protein: CASTPDPGLAKQETQYF. The rearrangement uses TRBV25-1 and TRBJ2-5; 10 bases are shared with TRBD2. V was clipped by 7 bases and J by 2 bases; unmatched bases: 13. The CDR3 is 17 amino acids. Germline V lookup: CDR1 MGHDK, CDR2 SYGVNS.

The gene calls are TRBV20-1 and TRBJ2-5, with TRBD2 matching over 13 bases. After removal of 4 bases from V and 5 bases from J, the junction contained 7 bases not matched to a gene. This CDR3 comprises 15 residues. Germline V lookup: CDR1 DFQATT, CDR2 SNEGSKA (reference sequence). The CDR3, as DNA: TGCAGTGCTATCTGGACTAGCGGGAGAGTGGAGACCCAGTACTTC. The encoded protein is CSAIWTSGRVETQYF.

This clonotype showed up many times. The chain is built from TRBV11-2 and TRBJ2-7; 7 bases agree with TRBD2. Germline loops: CDR1 SGHAT, CDR2 FQNNGV. The CDR3 consists of 13 residues. With V trimmed by 4 bases and J by 6 bases, 6 bases remained unmatched. The CDR3 here is CASSSGTKAEQYF. CDR3 in DNA: TGTGCCAGCAGCTCCGGGACTAAGGCCGAGCAGTACTTC.

The chain has TRBV20-1 and TRBJ2-5; D is perhaps TRBD1 or TRBD2 (5 bases each). CDR3 size: 13 residues. Deletions cut 5 bases from V and 4 bases from J, with 14 bases between. CDR1 is DFQATT and CDR2 is SNEGSKA in the germline V gene (reference sequence). The CDR3 bases are TGCAGTGCTGCCCCCGGGGCCCCAGAGACCCAGTACTTC. This sequence encodes CSAAPGAPETQYF.

This chain uses TRBV19 with TRBJ1-2; perhaps TRBD1 as D (5 bases). The CDR3 length is 12 residues. The V gene lost 5 bases and the J gene lost 5 bases, with 9 bases spanning the gap. From germline, CDR1 is LNHDA and CDR2 SQIVND (reference sequence). In DNA form, the CDR3 reads TGTGCCAGTAGTCTTCGACAGTATGGCTACACCTTC. Protein product: CASSLRQYGYTF.

This clonotype was counted at least ten times. This chain uses TRBV9 with TRBJ1-1; D remains ambiguous. The CDR3 length is 14 residues. Germline V CDR1 and CDR2: SGDLS, YYNGEE. V shed 0 bases and J shed 6 bases, with 12 bases lying between them. The CDR3 is CASSVDGVSAEAFF. The CDR3 DNA is TGTGCCAGCAGCGTAGACGGGGTCTCCGCTGAAGCTTTCTTT.

This clonotype was seen a handful of times. The V call is TRBV6-1, the J call TRBJ1-2; 8 bases are shared with TRBD1. CDR1 and CDR2 (germline): MNHNS, SASEGT. Trimming at V came to 5 bases and at J to 2 bases, leaving 7 bases not matched to a gene. The length of the CDR3 is 15 residues. CDR3 nucleotides: TGTGCCAGCAGTCCCAATACAGGGGGGAACTATGGCTACACCTTC. The encoded protein is CASSPNTGGNYGYTF.

This clonotype was seen many times. The chain is built from TRBV30 and TRBJ1-1; 9 positions agree with TRBD1. CDR3 length: 14 amino acids. Germline V gene data show CDR1 as GTSNPN and CDR2 as SVGIG (reference sequence). With 0 bases clipped from V and 3 bases from J, the junction kept 2 bases outside the gene matches. The CDR3 DNA reads as TGTGCCTGGAGTGTCGGACAGGGGTACACTGAAGCTTTCTTT. Its protein is CAWSVGQGYTEAFF.

This clonotype showed up many times. This chain joins TRBV5-5 and TRBJ2-5; the D is unclear. In germline, CDR1 is SGHKS, CDR2 YYEKEE (reference sequence). Trimming took 6 bases from V and 5 from J, leaving 14 bases between them. The CDR3 runs to 13 residues. This CDR3 is CASTQTAVETQYF. DNA for the CDR3: TGTGCCAGCACCCAAACCGCGGTGGAGACCCAGTACTTC. The complete variable domain, with remaining parts taken from reference TRBV5-5 and TRBJ2-5, reads DAGVTQSPTHLIKTRGQQVTLRCSPISGHKSVSWYQQVLGQGPQFIFQYYEKEERGRGNFPDRFSARQFPNYSSELNVNALLLGDSALYLCASTQTAVETQYFGPGTRLLVL.

This chain joins TRBV11-1 and TRBJ2-3; D may be TRBD1 or TRBD2 (6 bases each). Trimming removed 1 base at V and 6 bases at J, with 14 bases between. The CDR3 totals 15 residues. In germline, CDR1 is SGHAT, CDR2 FQDESV (reference sequence). The CDR3 DNA reads TGTGCCAGCAGCTTAGGGACCCGGGGGCGGGATACGCAGTATTTT. This encodes CASSLGTRGRDTQYF.

At least ten counts were recorded for this clonotype. The rearrangement joins TRBV7-2 to TRBJ2-7, with unresolved D. The length of the CDR3 is 14 residues. Germline CDR1 reads SGHTA; CDR2 reads FQGNSA. Trimming stripped 1 base from V and 6 bases from J, with 13 bases between. The CDR3: CASSLVPSASEQYF. Written as DNA, the CDR3 is TGTGCCAGCAGCTTAGTCCCTAGTGCGAGCGAGCAGTACTTC.

This clonotype was observed a few times. This chain links TRBV6-2 or TRBV6-3 with TRBJ2-7; D is unresolved. The CDR3 has 12 amino acids. Trimming took off 2 bases at V and 7 bases at J, with 9 bases between the two ends. Germline assignment: CDR1 MNHEY and CDR2 SVGEGT. The CDR3, as DNA: TGTGCCAGCAGTTACGGCTCCACGGAGCAGTACTTC. Translating gives CASSYGSTEQYF.

This chain connects TRBV7-8 to TRBJ2-5; 13 bases fit TRBD2. V shed 6 bases, J shed 5 bases, and the junction held 9 bases outside the gene matches. CDR3 size: 16 residues. Germline CDR1 SGHVS, CDR2 FQNEAQ. The CDR3 reads CASRVLAGGLRETQYF. CDR3 nucleotide sequence: TGTGCCAGCAGGGTACTAGCGGGGGGGCTCCGGGAGACCCAGTACTTC.

This clonotype was observed many times. CDR3 amino acids: CASSPPTPEGEQYF. In nucleotides, the CDR3 is TGTGCCAGCAGCCCCCCCACCCCAGAGGGCGAGCAGTACTTC. J is TRBJ2-7 and V is TRBV9; possible D gene TRBD2, 5 bases. Deletions cut 4 bases from V and 6 bases from J, with 17 bases between. Germline V gene lookup returns CDR1 SGDLS and CDR2 YYNGEE. This CDR3 comprises 14 residues.

This clonotype was found many times. The chain is built from TRBV20-1 and TRBJ2-7, with no clear D. Trimming left V 5 bases short and J 7 bases short, with 21 bases between. The CDR3 runs 14 residues. Germline V CDR1 and CDR2: DFQATT, SNEGSKA (reference sequence). The CDR3 reads CSAPSPPTPWEQYF. The CDR3 region has the DNA TGCAGTGCTCCCTCCCCCCCCACACCCTGGGAGCAGTACTTC.

This clonotype was counted at least ten times. The V gene is TRBV27, the J gene TRBJ1-2; possible D gene TRBD1, 5 bases. The CDR3 spans 15 residues. The V end was cut by 2 bases, the J end by 4 bases, with 14 bases between. Germline lookup yields CDR1 MNHEY and CDR2 SMNVEV (reference sequence). Written as DNA, the CDR3 is TGTGCCAGCAGTTTAGCGGTGAGGGGACCCTATGGCTACACCTTC. This sequence encodes CASSLAVRGPYGYTF.

This rearrangement joins TRBV12-3 or TRBV12-4 to TRBJ2-7; perhaps TRBD1 as D (6 bases). V gave up 4 bases and J gave up 2 bases, with 18 bases separating them. The CDR3 extends over 16 amino acids. DNA for the CDR3: TGTGCCAGCAGTTCCCGCGAAGTGGGGGACACCTACGAGCAGTACTTC. Its protein is CASSSREVGDTYEQYF.

V usage is TRBV15 and J usage is TRBJ2-7; no clear D gene. The CDR3 length is 14 residues. The germline CDR1 and CDR2 sequences are LNHNV and YYDKDF (reference sequence). The V end lost 1 base, the J end lost 6 bases, and 13 bases lay between the germline ends. The CDR3 DNA is TGTGCCACCAGCAGAGGCCCTGGTACTGGCGAGCAGTACTTC. Translating it yields CATSRGPGTGEQYF.

This clonotype was seen many times. The CDR3, as DNA: TGTGCCACTGCCCGGGGACAGGCGGATAATTATGGCTACACCTTC. It codes for CATARGQADNYGYTF. This rearrangement joins TRBV10-3 to TRBJ1-2; 8 bases fit TRBD1. V gave up 10 bases and J gave up 5 bases; unmatched junction bases: 15. Germline assignment: CDR1 ENHRY and CDR2 SYGVKD. This CDR3 is 15 amino acids long.

The sample holds many counts of this clonotype. CDR3 in amino acids: CAISESYGYTF. CDR3 DNA sequence: TGTGCCATCAGTGAGTCGTATGGCTACACCTTC. V is TRBV10-3 and J is TRBJ1-2; D gene uncertain. The V gene lost 0 bases and the J gene lost 5 bases, with 1 base spanning the gap. CDR3 size: 11 residues. Germline V CDR1 and CDR2: ENHRY, SYGVKD.

Ten or more counts support this clonotype. The rearrangement joins TRBV28 to TRBJ1-1; D gene uncertain. Looked up from germline, CDR1 is MDHEN and CDR2 is SYDVKM. Trimming took off 10 bases at V and 3 bases at J, with 9 bases between the two ends. The CDR3 length is 11 residues. The CDR3 reads CAILGHTEAFF. The CDR3 region has the DNA TGTGCCATCTTGGGCCACACTGAAGCTTTCTTT.

The genes are TRBV20-1 and TRBJ1-2; 7 bases are a match to TRBD1. V trimming: 1 base; J trimming: 4 bases; junction bases outside the gene matches: 6. The CDR3 is 14 residues long. Germline loops: CDR1 DFQATT, CDR2 SNEGSKA (reference sequence). DNA of the CDR3: TGCAGTGCTAGAGGAGAAGGGGGCATCTATGGCTACACCTTC. Its protein product is CSARGEGGIYGYTF.

The chain couples TRBV29-1 to TRBJ2-1; D not certain. The CDR3 has 13 residues. Trimming left V 6 bases short and J 5 bases short, with 14 bases between. Germline lookup yields CDR1 SQVTM and CDR2 ANQGSEA. The chain's CDR3 is CSVYGSFDNEQFF. The CDR3 DNA reads as TGCAGCGTGTACGGGTCTTTCGACAATGAGCAGTTCTTC.

This clonotype was counted ten times or more. This chain joins TRBV12-3 or TRBV12-4 and TRBJ1-5; 9 bases are shared with TRBD1. The V segment lost 7 bases and the J segment 7 bases; nucleotides outside the gene matches: 11. The CDR3 sequence is 15 residues long. CDR3 amino acids: CASTGGDRVRQPQHF. CDR3 in DNA: TGTGCCAGCACGGGGGGGGACAGGGTTCGGCAGCCCCAGCATTTT.

The V call is TRBV12-3 or TRBV12-4, the J call TRBJ2-4; 7 bases are a match to TRBD2. This CDR3 spans 14 amino acids. Losses at the gene ends were 8 bases for V and 9 bases for J; bases not matched to a gene: 13. Here the CDR3 DNA reads TGTGCCAGCGGGCAATCAGCGGGCGGGGGCATTCAGTACTTC. It yields the protein CASGQSAGGGIQYF.

Note on this clonotype: A much larger clone differs by one base, so this may be a read error. The chain uses TRBV2 and TRBJ2-2; D remains unclear. The CDR3 is 12 amino acids. V dropped 8 bases and J dropped 3 bases, with 7 bases sitting between them. Germline V gene lookup returns CDR1 SNHLY and CDR2 FYNNEI. The CDR3 DNA reads as TGTGCCAGCCCAGCAGACACCGGGGAGCTGTTTTTT. Residues: CASPADTGELFF.

This clonotype was found many times. This sequence joins TRBV4-2 and TRBJ2-2; D is perhaps TRBD2 (6 bases). The germline V and J ends were trimmed by 0 bases and 5 bases, with 13 bases remaining between them. Looked up from germline, CDR1 is LGHNA and CDR2 is YNFKEQ. The CDR3 is 16 amino acids. In DNA form, the CDR3 reads TGTGCCAGCAGCCAAGACCGTACTAGCAGTACCGGGGAGCTGTTTTTT. It codes for CASSQDRTSSTGELFF.